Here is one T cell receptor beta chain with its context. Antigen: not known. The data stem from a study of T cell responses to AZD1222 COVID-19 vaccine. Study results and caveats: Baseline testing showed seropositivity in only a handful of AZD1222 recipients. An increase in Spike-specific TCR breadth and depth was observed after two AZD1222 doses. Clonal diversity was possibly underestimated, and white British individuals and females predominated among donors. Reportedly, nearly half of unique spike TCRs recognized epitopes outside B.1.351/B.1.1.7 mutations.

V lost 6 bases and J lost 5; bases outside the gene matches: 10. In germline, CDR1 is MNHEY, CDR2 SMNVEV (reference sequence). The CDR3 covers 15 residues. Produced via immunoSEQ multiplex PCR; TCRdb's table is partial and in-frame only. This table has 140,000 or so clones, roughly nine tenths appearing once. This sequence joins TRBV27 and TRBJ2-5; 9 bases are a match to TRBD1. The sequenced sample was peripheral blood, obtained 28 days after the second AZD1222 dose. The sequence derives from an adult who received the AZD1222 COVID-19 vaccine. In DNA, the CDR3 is TGTGCCAGCAGCCAGCCGGGACAGGGTCCGGAGACCCAGTACTTC. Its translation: CASSQPGQGPETQYF.